This T cell receptor beta chain was obtained from a study of cytomegalovirus exposure and HLA in healthy donors. The primer mix had 60 Vbeta and 13 Jbeta primers. The table came from immunoSEQ multiplex PCR; TCRdb's copy has only in-frame clones and leaves some out. The sample lists fewer than 110,000 clones, over 75% occurring once. About this clone itself: The antigen is unknown.

CDR3 length equals 13 residues. The germline V gene encodes CDR1 MNHEY and CDR2 SVGAGI. J lost 11 bases, V lost 7 bases, and 12 bases had no gene match. Study results and caveats: Follow-up analysis found HLA locus-dependent TCR association rates, highest for DRB1 and lowest for HLA-C.

The TCR comes from a man in his thirties or forties in good health and CMV-seronegative. The rearrangement joins TRBV6-5 to TRBJ1-1; 8 bases align to TRBD1. What was sequenced was PBMCs. The CDR3 loop reads CASKPTQGAVAFF. CDR3 nucleotides: TGTGCCAGCAAACCCACCCAGGGGGCTGTCGCTTTCTTT.